Listed here are 10 T cell receptor beta chains from one sample, sequenced in a study of cytomegalovirus exposure and HLA in healthy donors (dated by TCRdb to about 2017). The library was built by means of the immunoSEQ multiplex PCR assay. For the multiplex PCR, a mixture combining 60 forward primers for TCR Vbeta segments and 13 reverse primers for TCR Jbeta segments was used. Sourced from immuneACCESS, this table was stored by TCRdb with only in-frame sequences that have V and J called. A share of the clones is absent; for the studies checked, an unresolved V gene accounts for under half, and the remainder has no known explanation. The sample profile shows more than 90,000 clones; around three quarters of them were found once. The ten largest account for 7% to 10% of the sample. The sample consisted of PBMCs. The source is a human donor in good health.

CDR3 sequence: CASSLFRQGGGNTEAFF. The CDR3 DNA reads as TGCGCCAGCAGCTTGTTCCGACAGGGCGGTGGAAACACTGAAGCTTTCTTT. The V and J genes are TRBV5-1 and TRBJ1-1; TRBD1 matches 7 bases. CDR1 and CDR2 (germline): SGHRS, YFSETQ. This CDR3 is built from 17 residues. The junction had 11 bases not matched to a gene; V was cut back by 1 base and J by 2 bases.

CDR3 sequence (DNA): TGTGCCAGCAGCTTAGAGGGGACAGGGGTCTGCGAGCAGTACTTC. Amino acid sequence: CASSLEGTGVCEQYF. The rearrangement uses TRBV11-2 and TRBJ2-7; 10 bases align to TRBD1. Germline V gene lookup returns CDR1 SGHAT and CDR2 FQNNGV. Trimming at V came to 0 bases and at J to 6 bases, leaving 5 bases not matched to a gene. The CDR3 consists of 15 residues.

This rearrangement joins TRBV19 to TRBJ1-2; 8 bases align to TRBD1. V was pared by 3 bases and J by 7 bases, with 7 bases of the junction left unmatched. The CDR3 has 14 residues. Germline-derived CDR1 and CDR2 are LNHDA and SQIVND (reference sequence). The DNA for the CDR3 is TGTGCCAGTAGTATGACAGGGGTTTTAAGTGGCTACACCTTC. Protein sequence: CASSMTGVLSGYTF.

The chain recombines TRBV30 with TRBJ2-1; possible D gene TRBD2, 5 bases. In germline, CDR1 is GTSNPN, CDR2 SVGIG (reference sequence). Trimming left V 3 bases short and J 10 bases short, with 10 bases between. The CDR3 runs to 11 residues. The CDR3 DNA reads TGTGCCTGGAGAGGTGGGAGCGAGCAGTTCTTC. Its protein is CAWRGGSEQFF.

Ten or more counts support this clone. The V gene is TRBV21-1, the J gene TRBJ1-3; the table names TRBD1, a call not compared with the DNA. TRBV21-1 has pseudogene status. CDR3 length: 17 residues. This CDR3 is CASSTPGQGSSGNTIYF. The CDR3 nucleotides are TGTGCCAGCAGCACCCCGGGACAGGGAAGCTCTGGAAACACCATATATTTT.

This chain links TRBV19 with TRBJ2-5, with D maybe TRBD2 (5 bases). CDR1 is LNHDA, CDR2 SQIVND, per germline (reference sequence). This CDR3 is 14 amino acids long. V lost 1 base and J lost 4, with 10 bases in between. CDR3 in amino acids: CASSIGPGRETQYF. The DNA of the CDR3 is TGTGCCAGTAGTATAGGTCCGGGGAGAGAGACCCAGTACTTC.

The rearrangement uses TRBV6-1 and TRBJ1-1; TRBD1 matches at 9 bases. Trimming removed 1 base from V and 5 bases from J; junction bases left unmatched: 5. Germline V gene lookup returns CDR1 MNHNS and CDR2 SASEGT. The length of the CDR3 is 15 residues. The CDR3 region is CASSEDRGRKTEAFF. The CDR3 region has the DNA TGTGCCAGCAGTGAAGACAGGGGGCGAAAGACTGAAGCTTTCTTT.

The J gene is TRBJ2-7, the V gene TRBV6-5; 7 nucleotides align to TRBD1. The CDR3 consists of 12 residues. CDR1 is MNHEY and CDR2 is SVGAGI in the germline V gene. V trimming: 8 bases; J trimming: 3 bases; junction bases outside the gene matches: 4. CDR3 nucleotides: TGTGCCAGCGGCCGACAGGGCTACGAGCAGTACTTC. This translates into CASGRQGYEQYF.

The genes are TRBV5-1 and TRBJ2-7; the D gene is possibly TRBD1 (6 bases). The germline gives CDR1 SGHRS, CDR2 YFSETQ. The V end lost 2 bases, the J end lost 7 bases, and 16 bases lay between the germline ends. The CDR3 runs 14 residues. The CDR3 spells CASSLTGPLGEQYF. The CDR3 coding sequence is TGCGCCAGCAGCTTAACAGGGCCTTTAGGGGAGCAGTACTTC.

V is TRBV11-2 and J is TRBJ2-7; 11 bases are shared with TRBD2. The CDR3 runs to 17 residues. Germline V CDR1 and CDR2: SGHAT, FQNNGV. The ends lost 3 bases at V and 3 bases at J; junction bases unmatched: 10. In nucleotides, the CDR3 is TGTGCCAGCAGCTTTACTAGCGGGGGCCGAGCAGACTACGAGCAGTACTTC. As protein: CASSFTSGGRADYEQYF.